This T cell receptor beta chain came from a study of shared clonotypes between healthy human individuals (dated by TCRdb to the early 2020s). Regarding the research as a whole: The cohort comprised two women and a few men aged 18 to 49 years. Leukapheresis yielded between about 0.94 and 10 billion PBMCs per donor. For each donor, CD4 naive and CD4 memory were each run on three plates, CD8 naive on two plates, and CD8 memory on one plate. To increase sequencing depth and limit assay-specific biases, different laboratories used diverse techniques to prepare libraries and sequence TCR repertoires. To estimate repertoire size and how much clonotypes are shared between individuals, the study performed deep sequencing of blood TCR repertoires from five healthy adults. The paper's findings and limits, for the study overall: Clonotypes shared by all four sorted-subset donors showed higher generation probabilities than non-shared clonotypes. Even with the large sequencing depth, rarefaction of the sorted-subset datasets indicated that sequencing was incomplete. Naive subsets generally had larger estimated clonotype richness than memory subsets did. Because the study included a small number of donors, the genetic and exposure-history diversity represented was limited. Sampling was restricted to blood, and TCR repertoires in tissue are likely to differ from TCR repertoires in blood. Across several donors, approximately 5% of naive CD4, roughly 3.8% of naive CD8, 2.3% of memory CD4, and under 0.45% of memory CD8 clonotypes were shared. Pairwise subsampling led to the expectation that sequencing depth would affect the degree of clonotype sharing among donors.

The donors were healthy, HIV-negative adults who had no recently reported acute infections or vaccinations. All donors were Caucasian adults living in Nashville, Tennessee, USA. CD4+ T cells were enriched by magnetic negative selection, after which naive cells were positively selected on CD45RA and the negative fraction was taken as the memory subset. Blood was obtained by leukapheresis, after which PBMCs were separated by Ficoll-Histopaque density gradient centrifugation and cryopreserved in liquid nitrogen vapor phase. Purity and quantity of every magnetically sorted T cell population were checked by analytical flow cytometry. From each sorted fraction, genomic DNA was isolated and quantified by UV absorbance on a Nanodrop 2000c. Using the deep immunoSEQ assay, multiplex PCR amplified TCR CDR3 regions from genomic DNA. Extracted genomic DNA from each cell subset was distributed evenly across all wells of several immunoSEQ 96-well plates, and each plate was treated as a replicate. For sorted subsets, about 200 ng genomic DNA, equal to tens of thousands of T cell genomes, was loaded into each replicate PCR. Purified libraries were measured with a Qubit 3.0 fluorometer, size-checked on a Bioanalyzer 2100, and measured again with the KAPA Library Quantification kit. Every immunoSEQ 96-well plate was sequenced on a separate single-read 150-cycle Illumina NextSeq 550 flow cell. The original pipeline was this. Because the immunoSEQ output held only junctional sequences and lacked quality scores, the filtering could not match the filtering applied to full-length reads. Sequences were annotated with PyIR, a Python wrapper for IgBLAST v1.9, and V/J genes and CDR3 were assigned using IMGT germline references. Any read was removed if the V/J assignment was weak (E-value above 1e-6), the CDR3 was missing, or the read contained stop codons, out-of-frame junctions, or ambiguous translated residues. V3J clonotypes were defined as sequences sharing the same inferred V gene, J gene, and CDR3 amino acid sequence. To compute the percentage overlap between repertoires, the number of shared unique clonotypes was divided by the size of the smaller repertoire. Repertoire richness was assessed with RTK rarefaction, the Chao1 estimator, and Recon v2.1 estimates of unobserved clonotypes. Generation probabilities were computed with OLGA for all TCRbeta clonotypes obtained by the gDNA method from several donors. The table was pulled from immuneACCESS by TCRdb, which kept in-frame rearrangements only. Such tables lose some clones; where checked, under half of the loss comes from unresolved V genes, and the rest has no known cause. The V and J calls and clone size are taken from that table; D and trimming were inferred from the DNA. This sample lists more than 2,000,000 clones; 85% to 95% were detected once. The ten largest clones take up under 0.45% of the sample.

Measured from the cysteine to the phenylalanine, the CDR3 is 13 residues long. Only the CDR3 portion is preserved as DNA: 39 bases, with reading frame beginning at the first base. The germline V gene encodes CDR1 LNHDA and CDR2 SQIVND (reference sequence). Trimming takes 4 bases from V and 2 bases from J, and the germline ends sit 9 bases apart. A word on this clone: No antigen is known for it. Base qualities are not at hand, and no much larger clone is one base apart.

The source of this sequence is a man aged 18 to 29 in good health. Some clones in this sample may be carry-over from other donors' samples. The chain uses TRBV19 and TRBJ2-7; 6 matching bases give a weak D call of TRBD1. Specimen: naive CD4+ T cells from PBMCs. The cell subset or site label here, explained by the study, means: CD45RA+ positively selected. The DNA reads TGTGCCAGTAGTAGGGGGCCCACCTACGAGCAGTACTTC. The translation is CASSRGPTYEQYF.